These 20 T cell receptor beta chains were all obtained from the same sample, sequenced in a study of T cells in Graves' hyperthyroidism and ophthalmopathy. Amplified regions were TCR beta CDR3 sequences from RNA transcripts. The primer set for the first-round RT-PCR of the TCR CDR3 was HTBI. TCRdb used MiXCR to reprocess the multiplex PCR reads, holding one entry per CDR3 protein. The data contain roughly 380,000 distinct CDR3 sequences, around 18% of them singletons. The sequenced sample consisted of blood. The receptor set was obtained from a woman aged 40 to 50 with Graves' ophthalmopathy.

This clonotype showed up just a few times. A much bigger clone sits one base away, suggesting this may be a read error. The CDR3 region has the DNA TGTACCAGCAGCTTGCTGGTACAAGAGACCCAGTACTTC. Amino acids: CTSSLLVQETQYF. V and J are TRBV7-8 and TRBJ2-5; D call uncertain. Germline CDR1 SGHVS, CDR2 FQNEAQ. The CDR3 totals 13 residues.

This clonotype was picked up a small number of times. The V call is TRBV20-1, the J call TRBJ2-7; TRBD2 agrees at 12 bases. With V trimmed by 2 bases and J by 2 bases, 7 bases remained unmatched. From germline, CDR1 is DFQATT and CDR2 SNEGSKA (reference sequence). The CDR3 consists of 16 residues. In DNA, the CDR3 is TGCAGTGCTAGACCGCTAGCGGGAGGGGGGGCCTACGAGCAGTACTTC. Protein: CSARPLAGGGAYEQYF.

The V call is TRBV12-3 or TRBV12-4, the J call TRBJ1-5; 7 bases map to TRBD1. With V trimmed by 6 bases and J by 2 bases, 7 bases remained unmatched. CDR3 size: 15 residues. CDR3 coding DNA: TGTGCCAGCAGCAAGACAGGGATGGGCAATCAGCCCCAGCATTTT. Protein product: CASSKTGMGNQPQHF.

The chain recombines TRBV6-1 with TRBJ1-2, with D perhaps TRBD1 (6 bases). This CDR3 has 13 amino acids. V was cut by 4 bases and J by 7 bases, with 13 bases left in between. Germline-derived CDR1 and CDR2 are MNHNS and SASEGT. CDR3 bases: TGTGCCAGCAGTGGGAACAGGGATGGTGGCTACACCTTC. Residues: CASSGNRDGGYTF.

This clonotype was counted many times. J is TRBJ1-1 and V is TRBV28, with D possibly TRBD1 on 6 matching bases. Per the germline V gene, CDR1 is MDHEN and CDR2 is SYDVKM. The V and J ends lost 6 bases and 5 bases respectively, with 10 bases between them. This CDR3 spans 12 amino acids. CDR3 DNA sequence: TGTGCCAGCAGATCAACAGGGACTGAAGCTTTCTTT. Translation gives CASRSTGTEAFF.

There are many counts of this clonotype. The chain uses TRBV20-1 and TRBJ1-3; possible D gene TRBD1, 5 bases. There are 15 residues in the CDR3. The V gene lost 3 bases and the J gene lost 0 bases, with 12 bases spanning the gap. Germline CDR1 is DFQATT and CDR2 is SNEGSKA (reference sequence). The DNA of the CDR3 is TGCAGTGCTAGTCGGGACTCGAGCTCTGGAAACACCATATATTTT. Translated, it gives CSASRDSSSGNTIYF.

This clonotype occurred a few times. This chain connects TRBV12-3 or TRBV12-4 to TRBJ2-5; D might be TRBD2 (5 bases). This CDR3 contains 15 residues. Trimming shortened V by 7 bases and J by 5 bases, and 20 bases separated the two germline ends. The CDR3 region has the DNA TGTGCCAGCACAACACTTCTTTCAGGAGGCGAGACCCAGTACTTC. Translated: CASTTLLSGGETQYF.

This chain's CDR3 is CAWFSGAETQYF. CDR3 DNA: TGTGCCTGGTTTAGCGGGGCGGAGACCCAGTACTTC. The chain joins TRBV30 to TRBJ2-5; 8 nucleotides line up with TRBD2. Germline lookup yields CDR1 GTSNPN and CDR2 SVGIG (reference sequence). The CDR3 is made up of 12 amino acids. V lost 5 bases, J lost 5 bases, and 4 bases stayed unmatched.

This clonotype was seen repeatedly, ten times or more. The rearrangement joins TRBV6-2 or TRBV6-3 to TRBJ2-2, with D possibly being TRBD2 (6 bases). This CDR3 contains 14 residues. Germline CDR1 is MNHEY and CDR2 is SVGEGT. V dropped 2 bases and J dropped 7 bases, with 11 bases sitting between them. This CDR3 reads CASSYRLGGGELFF. Here the CDR3 DNA reads TGTGCCAGCAGTTACCGCCTCGGGGGCGGGGAGCTGTTTTTT.

The sample holds many counts of this clonotype. The chain uses TRBV7-6 and TRBJ2-7; D might be TRBD1 (7 bases). The CDR3 length is 13 residues. V was trimmed by 4 bases and J by 2 bases, leaving 9 bases between them. Germline-derived CDR1 and CDR2 are SGHVS and FNYEAQ. The CDR3 sequence is CASSSGGPYEQYF. CDR3 nucleotides: TGTGCCAGCAGCTCAGGGGGGCCCTACGAGCAGTACTTC.

Remarks on this clonotype: Just one base apart from a much larger clone, this may be a read error. The chain combines TRBV20-1 with TRBJ2-7; D gene uncertain. In germline, CDR1 is DFQATT, CDR2 SNEGSKA (reference sequence). There are 14 residues in the CDR3. This chain's CDR3 is CSARGTNTPYEQYF. DNA for the CDR3: TGCAGTGCGAGAGGTACGAATACCCCCTACGAGCAGTACTTC.

The chain is built from TRBV4-3 and TRBJ2-5, with 7 bases identical to TRBD1. The CDR3 contains 16 residues. The V and J ends lost 8 bases and 5 bases, in that order; junction bases with no gene match: 17. CDR1 LGHNA and CDR2 YSLEER come from the germline V gene. CDR3 sequence reads: CASAMNRQGGRETQYF. The CDR3 DNA sequence: TGCGCCAGCGCGATGAATCGACAGGGTGGGCGCGAGACCCAGTACTTC.

At least ten counts were recorded for this clonotype. The rearrangement links TRBV11-2 to TRBJ2-5; 8 bases map to TRBD2. The CDR3 contains 15 residues. The germline CDR1 and CDR2 sequences are SGHAT and FQNNGV. The V and J ends lost 5 bases and 2 bases, in that order; junction bases with no gene match: 7. CDR3 amino acids: CASSPGLAIQETQYF. CDR3 nucleotide sequence: TGTGCCAGCAGCCCCGGACTAGCTATTCAAGAGACCCAGTACTTC.

This clonotype was seen ten or more times. This chain joins TRBV20-1 and TRBJ2-7; D is undetermined. Deletions cut 0 bases from V and 3 bases from J, with 15 bases between. The CDR3 runs to 15 residues. Germline V lookup: CDR1 DFQATT, CDR2 SNEGSKA (reference sequence). The CDR3 loop is CSARDVGFSDYEQYF. The CDR3 region has the DNA TGCAGTGCTAGAGATGTTGGTTTCAGTGACTACGAGCAGTACTTC.

V gene TRBV27 combines with J gene TRBJ2-2; 7 bases align to TRBD1. CDR1 is MNHEY, CDR2 SMNVEV, per germline (reference sequence). With 6 bases clipped from V and 4 bases from J, the junction kept 5 bases outside the gene matches. The CDR3 spans 14 residues. CDR3 residues: CASSPTGLTGELFF. The DNA of the CDR3 is TGTGCCAGCAGCCCGACAGGGCTCACCGGGGAGCTGTTTTTT.

In its sample, this clonotype was seen a few times. The V and J genes are TRBV7-2 and TRBJ2-7; D not certain. The CDR3 covers 14 residues. The germline CDR1 and CDR2 sequences are SGHTA and FQGNSA. Trimming removed 5 bases at V and 4 bases at J, with 15 bases between. The CDR3 loop is CASSPTTVAYEQYF. The CDR3 DNA reads as TGTGCCAGCAGCCCGACAACGGTGGCATACGAGCAGTACTTC.

This clonotype was counted at least ten times. The rearrangement joins TRBV9 to TRBJ1-1; no firm D call. The CDR3 contains 12 residues. The V end lost 0 bases, the J end lost 6 bases, and 6 bases lay between the germline ends. The germline V gene has CDR1 SGDLS and CDR2 YYNGEE. CDR3 sequence: CASSVGGAEAFF. As DNA, the CDR3 is TGTGCCAGCAGCGTAGGGGGTGCTGAAGCTTTCTTT.

The sample holds many counts of this clonotype. The chain has TRBV20-1 and TRBJ2-1; 8 positions match TRBD2. Germline trimming cut 5 bases from V and 4 bases from J; bases unmatched to any gene: 13. This CDR3 is built from 16 residues. From germline, CDR1 is DFQATT and CDR2 SNEGSKA (reference sequence). DNA of the CDR3: TGCAGTGCTGGCGCTGGTATAGCGGGGATTTACAATGAGCAGTTCTTC. This translates into CSAGAGIAGIYNEQFF.

This clonotype has ten or more counts. The CDR3 loop is CASSGPKEQYF. The CDR3 DNA reads TGTGCCAGCAGTGGTCCGAAGGAGCAGTACTTC. The chain joins TRBV25-1 to TRBJ2-7, with D unclear. The CDR3 has 11 amino acids. Germline CDR1 and CDR2: MGHDK and SYGVNS. V lost 4 bases to trimming and J lost 7 bases, with 8 bases between them.

V and J are TRBV2 and TRBJ2-7; D gene unclear. Germline values: CDR1 SNHLY, CDR2 FYNNEI. The CDR3 has 12 amino acids. Trimming left V 8 bases short and J 0 bases short, with 8 bases between. The CDR3 loop reads CASLPSSYEQYF. CDR3 DNA sequence: TGTGCCAGCCTTCCAAGCTCCTACGAGCAGTACTTC.